The 6 T cell receptor beta chains below all came from one sample that was sequenced in a study of CD4 T cells in relation to SARS-CoV-2 and coronaviruses. Here immunoSEQ multiplex PCR was the method, and the copy in TCRdb shows in-frame clones only, minus some. Counted here are about 36,000 clones, roughly 83% occurring once; the ten biggest clones make up around 7%. The antigens for these receptors are not known. The material sequenced was naive CD4+ T cells from PBMCs, cultured in vitro. As for subset: naive CD4+ T cells isolated by negative enrichment. The receptor set was obtained from an adult with COVID-19.

The rearrangement joins TRBV7-8 to TRBJ2-7; 14 nucleotides line up with TRBD2. Germline values: CDR1 SGHVS, CDR2 FQNEAQ. J was trimmed by 0 bases and V by 5 bases; bases with no gene match: 6. There are 17 residues in the CDR3. The CDR3 DNA follows: TGTGCCAGCAGCGGGACCGGGACTAGCGGGAGCTCCTACGAGCAGTACTTC. It codes for CASSGTGTSGSSYEQYF.

The table lists this clone with a count of one. The V gene is TRBV7-8, the J gene TRBJ2-2; 9 nucleotides match TRBD2. Germline V gene sequence: CDR1 SGHVS, CDR2 FQNEAQ. This CDR3 has 18 residues. V shed 3 bases, J shed 5 bases, and the junction held 13 bases outside the gene matches. The CDR3 DNA reads as TGTGCCAGCAGCTTCCTACGATTAGACAGCGGGGGGACCGGGGAGCTGTTTTTT. It is translated as CASSFLRLDSGGTGELFF. Combining the CDR3 with reference TRBV7-8 and TRBJ2-2 gives the whole variable domain GAGVSQSPRYKVAKRGQDVALRCDPISGHVSLFWYQQALGQGPEFLTYFQNEAQLDKSGLPSDRFFAERPEGSVSTLKIQRTQQEDSAVYLCASSFLRLDSGGTGELFFGEGSRLTVL.

V is TRBV18 and J is TRBJ2-7; no definite D call. Looked up from germline, CDR1 is KGHSH and CDR2 is LQKENI. There are 12 residues in the CDR3. V shed 6 bases and J shed 3 bases, with 9 bases lying between them. CDR3 sequence reads: CASSRTDYEQYF. DNA for the CDR3: TGTGCCAGCTCTCGCACGGACTACGAGCAGTACTTC.

V is TRBV28 and J is TRBJ1-4; unclear D gene. V lost 8 bases and J 5 bases, leaving 9 bases between the germline ends. The germline gives CDR1 MDHEN, CDR2 SYDVKM. The CDR3 has 12 amino acids. The CDR3 here is CASGVGNEKLFF. The CDR3 DNA follows: TGTGCCAGCGGAGTGGGGAATGAAAAACTGTTTTTT.

The V call is TRBV7-9, the J call TRBJ2-7; D not certain. Per germline, CDR1 SEHNR and CDR2 FQNEAQ (reference sequence). Trimming shortened V by 1 base and J by 4 bases, and 26 bases separated the two germline ends. The CDR3 is 19 residues long. The CDR3 coding sequence is TGTGCCAGCAGCTTAGAGGGTATAGGGATCACTGTTGGGTTTTACGAGCAGTACTTC. Its translation is CASSLEGIGITVGFYEQYF.

V and J are TRBV28 and TRBJ2-1, with 9 positions matching TRBD1. Losses at the gene ends were 7 bases for V and 0 bases for J; bases not matched to a gene: 16. The CDR3 has 19 residues. The germline CDR1 and CDR2 sequences are MDHEN and SYDVKM. Here the CDR3 DNA reads TGTGCCAGCAACATCAGGACAGGGGTACGGCGGGGCTCCTACAATGAGCAGTTCTTC. Translating gives CASNIRTGVRRGSYNEQFF.